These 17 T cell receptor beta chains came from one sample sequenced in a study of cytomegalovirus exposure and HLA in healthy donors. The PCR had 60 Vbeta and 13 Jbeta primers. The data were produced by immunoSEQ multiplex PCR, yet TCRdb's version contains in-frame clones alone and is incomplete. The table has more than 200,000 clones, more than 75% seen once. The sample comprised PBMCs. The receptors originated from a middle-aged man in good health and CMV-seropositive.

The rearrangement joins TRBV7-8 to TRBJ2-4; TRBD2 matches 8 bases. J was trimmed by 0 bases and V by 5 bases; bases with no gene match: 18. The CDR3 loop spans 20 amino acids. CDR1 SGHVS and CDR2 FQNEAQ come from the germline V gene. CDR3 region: CASSHDSGEAGYLAKNIQYF. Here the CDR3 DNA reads TGTGCCAGCAGCCACGATAGCGGGGAGGCGGGATACCTAGCCAAAAACATTCAGTACTTC. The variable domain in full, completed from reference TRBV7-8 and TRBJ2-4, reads GAGVSQSPRYKVAKRGQDVALRCDPISGHVSLFWYQQALGQGPEFLTYFQNEAQLDKSGLPSDRFFAERPEGSVSTLKIQRTQQEDSAVYLCASSHDSGEAGYLAKNIQYFGAGTRLSVL.

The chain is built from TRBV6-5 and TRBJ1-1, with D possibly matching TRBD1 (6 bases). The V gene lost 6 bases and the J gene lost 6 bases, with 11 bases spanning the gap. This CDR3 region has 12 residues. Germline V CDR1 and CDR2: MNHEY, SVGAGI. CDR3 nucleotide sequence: TGTGCCAGCAGCCCGTCAGGGGCTGAAGCTTTCTTT. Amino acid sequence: CASSPSGAEAFF.

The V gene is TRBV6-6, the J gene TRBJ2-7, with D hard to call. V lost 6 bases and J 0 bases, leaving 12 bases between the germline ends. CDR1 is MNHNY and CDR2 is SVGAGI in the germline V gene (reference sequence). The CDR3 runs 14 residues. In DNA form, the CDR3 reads TGTGCCAGCAGCGGTCCGACAAGCTCCTACGAGCAGTACGTC. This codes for CASSGPTSSYEQYV.

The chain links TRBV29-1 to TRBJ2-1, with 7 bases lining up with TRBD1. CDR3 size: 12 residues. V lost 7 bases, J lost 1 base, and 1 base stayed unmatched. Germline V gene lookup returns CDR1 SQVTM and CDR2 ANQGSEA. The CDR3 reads CSGDSSYNEQFF. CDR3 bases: TGCAGCGGGGACAGTTCCTACAATGAGCAGTTCTTC.

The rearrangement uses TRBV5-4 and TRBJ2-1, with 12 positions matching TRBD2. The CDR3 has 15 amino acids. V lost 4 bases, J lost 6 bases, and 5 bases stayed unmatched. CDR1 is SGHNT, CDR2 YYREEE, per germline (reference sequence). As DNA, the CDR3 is TGTGCCAGCAGCGTAGGGGGACTAGCGGGCAATGAGCAGTTCTTC. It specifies CASSVGGLAGNEQFF. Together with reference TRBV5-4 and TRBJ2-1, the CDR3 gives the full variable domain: ETGVTQSPTHLIKTRGQQVTLRCSSQSGHNTVSWYQQALGQGPQFIFQYYREEENGRGNFPPRFSGLQFPNYSSELNVNALELDDSALYLCASSVGGLAGNEQFFGPGTRLTVL.

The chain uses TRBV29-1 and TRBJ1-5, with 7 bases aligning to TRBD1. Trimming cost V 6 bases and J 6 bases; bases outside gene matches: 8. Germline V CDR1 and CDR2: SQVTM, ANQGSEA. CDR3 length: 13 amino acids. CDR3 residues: CSVAGTVAQPQHF. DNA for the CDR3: TGCAGCGTAGCCGGGACAGTGGCTCAGCCCCAGCATTTT.

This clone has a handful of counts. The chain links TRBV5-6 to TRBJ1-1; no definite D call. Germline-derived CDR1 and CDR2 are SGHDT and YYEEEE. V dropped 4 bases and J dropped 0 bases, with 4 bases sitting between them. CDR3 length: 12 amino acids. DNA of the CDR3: TGTGCCAGCAGCCGTATGAACACTGAAGCTTTCTTT. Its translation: CASSRMNTEAFF. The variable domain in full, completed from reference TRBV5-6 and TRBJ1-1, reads DAGVTQSPTHLIKTRGQQVTLRCSPKSGHDTVSWYQQALGQGPQFIFQYYEEEERQRGNFPDRFSGHQFPNYSSELNVNALLLGDSALYLCASSRMNTEAFFGQGTRLTVV.

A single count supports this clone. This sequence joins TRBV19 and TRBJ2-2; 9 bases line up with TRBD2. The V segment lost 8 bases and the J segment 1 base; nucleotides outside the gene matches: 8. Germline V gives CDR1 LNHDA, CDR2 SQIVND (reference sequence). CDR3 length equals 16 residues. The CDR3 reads CASFIAGVMNTGELFF. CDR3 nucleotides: TGTGCCAGTTTCATAGCGGGAGTGATGAACACCGGGGAGCTGTTTTTT.

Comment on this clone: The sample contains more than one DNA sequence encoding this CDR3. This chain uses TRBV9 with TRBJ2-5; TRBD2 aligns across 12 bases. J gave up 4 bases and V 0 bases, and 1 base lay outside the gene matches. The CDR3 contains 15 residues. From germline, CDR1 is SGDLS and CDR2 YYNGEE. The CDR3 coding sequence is TGTGCCAGCAGCGTAGGACTAGCGGGAGCAGAGACCCAGTACTTC. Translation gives CASSVGLAGAETQYF.

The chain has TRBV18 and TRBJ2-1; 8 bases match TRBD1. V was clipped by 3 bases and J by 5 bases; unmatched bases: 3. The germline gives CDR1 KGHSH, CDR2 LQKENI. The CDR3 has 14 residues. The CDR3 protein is CASSPWTGNNEQFF. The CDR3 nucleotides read TGTGCCAGCTCACCCTGGACAGGGAACAATGAGCAGTTCTTC.

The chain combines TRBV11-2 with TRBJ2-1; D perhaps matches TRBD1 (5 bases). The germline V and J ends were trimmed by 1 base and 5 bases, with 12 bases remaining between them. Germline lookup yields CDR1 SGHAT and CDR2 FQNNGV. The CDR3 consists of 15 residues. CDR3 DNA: TGTGCCAGCAGCTTAGGGACACGTCAAAACAATGAGCAGTTCTTC. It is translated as CASSLGTRQNNEQFF.

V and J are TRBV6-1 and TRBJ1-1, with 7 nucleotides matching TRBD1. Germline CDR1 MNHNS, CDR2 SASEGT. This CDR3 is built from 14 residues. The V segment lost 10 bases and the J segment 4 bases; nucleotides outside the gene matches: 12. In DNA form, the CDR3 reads TGTGCCACCCGACAGGGAGGTAAGAGCACTGAAGCTTTCTTT. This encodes CATRQGGKSTEAFF.

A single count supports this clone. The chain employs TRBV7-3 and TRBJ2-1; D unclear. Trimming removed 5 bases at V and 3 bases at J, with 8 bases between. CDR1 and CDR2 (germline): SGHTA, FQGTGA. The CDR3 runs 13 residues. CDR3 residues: CASSVDNYNEQFF. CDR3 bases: TGTGCCAGCAGCGTCGACAACTACAATGAGCAGTTCTTC.

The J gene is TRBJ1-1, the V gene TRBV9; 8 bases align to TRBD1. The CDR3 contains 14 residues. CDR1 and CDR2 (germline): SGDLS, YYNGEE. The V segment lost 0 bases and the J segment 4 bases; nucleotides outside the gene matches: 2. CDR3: CASSVEQGGTEAFF. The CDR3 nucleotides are TGTGCCAGCAGCGTAGAACAGGGGGGCACTGAAGCTTTCTTT.

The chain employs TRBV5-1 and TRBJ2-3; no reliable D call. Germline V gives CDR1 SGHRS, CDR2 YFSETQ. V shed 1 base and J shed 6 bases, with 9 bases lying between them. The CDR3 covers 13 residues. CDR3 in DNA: TGCGCCAGCAGCTTGATTAGCCTGGATACGCAGTATTTT. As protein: CASSLISLDTQYF.

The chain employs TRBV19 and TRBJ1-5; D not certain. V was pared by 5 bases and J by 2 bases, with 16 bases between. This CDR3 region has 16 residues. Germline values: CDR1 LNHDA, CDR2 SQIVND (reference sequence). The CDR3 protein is CASSFREKAGNQPQHF. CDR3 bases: TGTGCCAGTAGTTTCCGGGAGAAAGCGGGCAATCAGCCCCAGCATTTT.

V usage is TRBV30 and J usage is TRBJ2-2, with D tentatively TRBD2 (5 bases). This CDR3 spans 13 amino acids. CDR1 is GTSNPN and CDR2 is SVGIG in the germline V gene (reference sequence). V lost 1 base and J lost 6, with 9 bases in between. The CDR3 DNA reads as TGTGCCTGGAGTGAGAGAGCGGCCGGGGAGCTGTTTTTT. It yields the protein CAWSERAAGELFF.